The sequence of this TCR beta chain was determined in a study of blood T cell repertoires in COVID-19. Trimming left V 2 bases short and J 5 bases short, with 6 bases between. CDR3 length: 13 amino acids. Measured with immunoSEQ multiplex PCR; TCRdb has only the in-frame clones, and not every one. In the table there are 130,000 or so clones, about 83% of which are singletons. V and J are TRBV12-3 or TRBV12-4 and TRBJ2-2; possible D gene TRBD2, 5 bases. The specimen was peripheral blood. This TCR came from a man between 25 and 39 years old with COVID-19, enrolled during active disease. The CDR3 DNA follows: TGTGCCAGCAGTTTAACGGGGACCGGGGAGCTGTTTTTT. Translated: CASSLTGTGELFF.